This TCR beta chain was recorded in a study of cytomegalovirus exposure and HLA in healthy donors. Broader study findings: The classifier was said to identify cytomegalovirus status with high specificity and sensitivity. By HLA locus, TCR association rates varied in a later analysis, with DRB1 showing the most and HLA-C the fewest. The authors later linked a missense DCLRE1C variant to TCR beta V- and J-gene trimming.

A word on this clone: The antigen is unknown.

Germline V gene sequence: CDR1 KGHSH, CDR2 LQKENI. This CDR3 contains 17 residues. V was clipped by 2 bases and J by 6 bases; unmatched bases: 13. PCR amplification relied on 60 Vbeta primers (plus 13 Jbeta primers). This table comes from immunoSEQ multiplex PCR, and its TCRdb copy is limited to in-frame clones, with some not included. This table holds about 120,000 clones, around 77% found once. The V call is TRBV18, the J call TRBJ2-5; 9 bases line up with TRBD1. The TCR originated in a man aged 35 to 55 in good health and CMV-seropositive. The sample comprised PBMCs. The DNA for the CDR3 is TGTGCCAGCTCACCATCCAGTTCCGGGACAGGGTTACAGACCCAGTACTTC. It yields the protein CASSPSSSGTGLQTQYF.